This TCR beta chain was identified in a study of blood T cells in healthy people across ages. For the second PCR, which ran for roughly 7 to 11 cycles, a sample-barcoded 5' primer and a J-beta primer mix were used. One entry per CDR3 protein results from TCRdb running MiXCR on the 5' RACE reads. The data contain hundreds of thousands of distinct CDR3 sequences, around 46% of them singletons. Drawn from each donor were around 9.1 milliliters of peripheral blood. Germline V gene lookup returns CDR1 KGHDR and CDR2 SFDVKD. CDR3 length equals 16 residues. V gave up 5 bases and J gave up 2 bases; unmatched junction bases: 5.

The chain carries TRBV24-1 and TRBJ2-3, with 11 bases that match TRBD2. The sequence was obtained from a man aged 25-40 years in good health. What was sequenced was blood. This CDR3 is CATSGTSGGFTDTQYF. The DNA for the CDR3 is TGTGCCACCAGTGGAACTAGCGGGGGTTTCACAGATACGCAGTATTTT.